The present entry profiles one T cell receptor (beta chain) with its context. This record belongs to a study of radiotherapy plus CTLA-4 blockade in lung cancer. Using immunoSEQ multiplex PCR, the repertoire was profiled, and TCRdb retains in-frame clones only, with some absent. The table includes roughly 66,000 clones, about four fifths detected once. Germline V gives CDR1 SGDLS, CDR2 YYNGEE. V lost 2 bases to trimming and J lost 4 bases, with 7 bases between them. This CDR3 is built from 13 residues. The source material was peripheral blood, sampled from a patient treated with radiotherapy plus ipilimumab. This TCR derives from a human donor with non-small cell lung cancer who had a partial response to radiotherapy plus ipilimumab. The chain employs TRBV9 and TRBJ1-3; D unresolved. CDR3 nucleotides: TGTGCCAGCAGCGTCAGTGTGGGAAACACCATATATTTT. Translated: CASSVSVGNTIYF.